A single sample gave rise to the 5 T cell receptor beta chains below, sequenced in a study of cytomegalovirus exposure and HLA in healthy donors. With 60 Vbeta and 13 Jbeta primers, the PCR was carried out. Libraries were prepared by immunoSEQ multiplex PCR; TCRdb keeps only in-frame clonotypes and omits some of them. The table lists 150,000 to 180,000 clones, 70% to 90% of them singletons. Sequencing used PBMCs. The receptors shown here come from a woman between 40 and 55 years old in good health and CMV-seropositive.

CDR3: CSARGGPSTDTQYF. DNA of the CDR3: TGCAGCGCCCGGGGGGGTCCTAGCACAGATACGCAGTATTTT. This chain connects TRBV29-1 to TRBJ2-3; 8 positions match TRBD2. This CDR3 region has 14 residues. CDR1 and CDR2 from the germline V gene are SQVTM and ANQGSEA. With V trimmed by 7 bases and J by 0 bases, 6 bases remained unmatched.

With regard to this clone: This CDR3 is also generated by other DNA sequences in the sample. DNA of the CDR3: TGTGCCAGCAGCCGAACAGGGGGCACAGATACGCAGTATTTT. Its translation is CASSRTGGTDTQYF. This chain uses TRBV7-3 with TRBJ2-3; 7 bases are shared with TRBD1. Germline lookup yields CDR1 SGHTA and CDR2 FQGTGA. The ends lost 5 bases at V and 1 base at J; junction bases unmatched: 3. The CDR3 runs 14 residues.

The sample holds one count of this clone. The chain uses TRBV10-3 and TRBJ1-2, with 10 bases aligning to TRBD1. The CDR3 sequence is 16 residues long. The germline V gene has CDR1 ENHRY and CDR2 SYGVKD. Trimming took 3 bases from V and 5 from J; bases not matched to a gene: 9. CDR3 region: CAISDDRGQDRYGYTF. The DNA for the CDR3 is TGTGCCATCAGTGATGACAGGGGGCAGGACCGATATGGCTACACCTTC.

This clone was picked up one time. CDR3: CASSYLAGGSYEQYF. The CDR3 region has the DNA TGTGCCAGCAGTTACTTAGCGGGAGGTTCCTACGAGCAGTACTTC. V gene TRBV6-5 combines with J gene TRBJ2-5, with TRBD2 matching over 10 bases. The DNA end favors TRBJ2-7, so the J call may be wrong. CDR3 length: 15 amino acids. CDR1 is MNHEY, CDR2 SVGAGI, per germline.

The CDR3 nucleotides read TGTGCCAGCAGCGTGACTAGCGGGAGCCAATACGAGCAGTACTTC. This codes for CASSVTSGSQYEQYF. The V gene is TRBV7-2, the J gene TRBJ2-7; 12 bases match TRBD2. The CDR3 loop spans 15 amino acids. Germline V gene lookup returns CDR1 SGHTA and CDR2 FQGNSA. The V segment lost 5 bases and the J segment 4 bases; nucleotides outside the gene matches: 6.